This T cell receptor beta chain was found in a study of T cell therapy after organ transplantation. General study points: Endogenous clonotypes not in therapy products appeared after therapy alongside transferred ones. Lower pretherapy CD8 clonality went with larger post-therapy fold change.

Here immunoSEQ multiplex PCR was the method, and the copy in TCRdb shows in-frame clones only, minus some. The sample holds 44,000 or so clones; 94% are singletons and the top ten take about 3.4%. In regard to this clone: Its cognate antigen is unknown.

These transplant recipients had drug-resistant or recurrent cytomegalovirus infection. CDR3 size: 15 residues. Germline CDR1 and CDR2: SEHNR and FQNEAQ (reference sequence). The V and J ends lost 1 base and 5 bases, in that order; junction bases with no gene match: 2. The source is a human patient who had received a solid organ transplant and had CMV disease. The V and J genes are TRBV7-9 and TRBJ2-5; 12 nucleotides agree with TRBD2. Here the sequenced sample was CD8+ T cells from blood, taken before autologous CMV-specific T cell therapy. As DNA, the CDR3 is TGTGCCAGCAGCTTAGGGACTAGCGGGACGGAGACCCAGTACTTC. It yields the protein CASSLGTSGTETQYF.